The 32 T cell receptor beta chains below all came from one sample that was sequenced in a study of cytomegalovirus exposure and HLA in healthy donors. In the PCR, 60 Vbeta and 13 Jbeta primers were used. Sequenced by immunoSEQ multiplex PCR; TCRdb stores in-frame clones only, minus some. The table shows 110,000 to 150,000 clones, with around three quarters occurring only once. Material: PBMCs. The receptors come from a man in his late teens or twenties in good health and CMV-seronegative.

This chain uses TRBV5-1 with TRBJ1-3; perhaps TRBD1 as D (5 bases). The CDR3 consists of 14 residues. Trimming pared 7 bases from V and 1 base from J, leaving 12 bases between. Germline loops: CDR1 SGHRS, CDR2 YFSETQ. CDR3 loop: CASQTGASGNTIYF. In DNA, the CDR3 is TGCGCCAGCCAAACAGGAGCGTCTGGAAACACCATATATTTT.

The gene calls are TRBV7-2 and TRBJ1-2, with 7 positions matching TRBD1. The CDR3 runs 13 residues. Germline V gives CDR1 SGHTA, CDR2 FQGNSA. J gave up 4 bases and V 5 bases, and 4 bases lay outside the gene matches. The CDR3 is CASSQDRFYGYTF. The CDR3 DNA is TGTGCCAGCAGCCAGGACAGGTTCTATGGCTACACCTTC.

The V and J genes are TRBV7-2 and TRBJ2-6; D is perhaps TRBD1 (6 bases). The V end was cut by 5 bases, the J end by 0 bases, with 17 bases between. Germline values: CDR1 SGHTA, CDR2 FQGNSA. The CDR3 has 18 amino acids. The CDR3 loop reads CASSKTGTPNSGANVLTF. The CDR3 DNA sequence: TGTGCCAGCAGCAAGACCGGGACACCTAACTCTGGGGCCAACGTCCTGACTTTC.

The chain combines TRBV6-6 with TRBJ2-3; weak D call: TRBD1 (5 bases). The V gene's germline CDR1 is MNHNY and CDR2 SVGAGI (reference sequence). This CDR3 region has 15 residues. V lost 6 bases to trimming and J lost 2 bases, with 15 bases between them. The CDR3 bases are TGTGCCAGCAGACAGGCCCCGCGACCCACAGATACGCAGTATTTT. Its protein product is CASRQAPRPTDTQYF.

This clone appeared a single time. The chain uses TRBV6-6 and TRBJ2-7; 7 nucleotides match TRBD1. The germline gives CDR1 MNHNY, CDR2 SVGAGI (reference sequence). With V trimmed by 4 bases and J by 2 bases, 5 bases remained unmatched. The CDR3 covers 14 residues. CDR3 sequence reads: CASSSLGTAYEQYF. The CDR3 DNA is TGTGCCAGCAGTTCCCTGGGGACAGCCTACGAGCAGTACTTC.

This rearrangement joins TRBV7-9 to TRBJ2-5, with TRBD1 as a possible D gene (5 bases). This CDR3 spans 15 amino acids. Germline V lookup: CDR1 SEHNR, CDR2 FQNEAQ (reference sequence). Deletions cut 3 bases from V and 2 bases from J, with 13 bases between. CDR3 nucleotides: TGTGCCAGCAGCTTGCCAGGGAAACCTCAAGAGACCCAGTACTTC. It yields the protein CASSLPGKPQETQYF.

This clone occurred once. This sequence joins TRBV27 and TRBJ2-7; 10 bases are a match to TRBD1. CDR1 and CDR2 (germline): MNHEY, SMNVEV (reference sequence). Losses at the gene ends were 6 bases for V and 0 bases for J; bases not matched to a gene: 14. The CDR3 has 18 amino acids. The CDR3 DNA follows: TGTGCCAGCAGCCGCACCCGGGACAGGGGCCTCCTCTCCTACGAGCAGTACTTC. Encoded protein: CASSRTRDRGLLSYEQYF.

This chain uses TRBV7-8 with TRBJ2-2, with TRBD2 matching over 9 bases. The CDR3 has 17 residues. The V segment lost 1 base and the J segment 4 bases; nucleotides outside the gene matches: 7. Germline V CDR1 and CDR2: SGHVS, FQNEAQ. CDR3 DNA: TGTGCCAGCAGCTTAGTAGCGGCGGGGGGGGGCACCGGGGAGCTGTTTTTT. It yields the protein CASSLVAAGGGTGELFF. Full variable domain (missing parts from reference TRBV7-8 and TRBJ2-2): GAGVSQSPRYKVAKRGQDVALRCDPISGHVSLFWYQQALGQGPEFLTYFQNEAQLDKSGLPSDRFFAERPEGSVSTLKIQRTQQEDSAVYLCASSLVAAGGGTGELFFGEGSRLTVL.

This clone was seen a single time. J is TRBJ2-1 and V is TRBV7-9; no definite D call. The CDR3 runs to 13 residues. The V gene lost 1 base and the J gene lost 4 bases, with 5 bases spanning the gap. Germline CDR1 SEHNR, CDR2 FQNEAQ (reference sequence). The CDR3 loop reads CASSLVEYNEQFF. CDR3 DNA sequence: TGTGCCAGCAGCTTAGTAGAATACAATGAGCAGTTCTTC.

V usage is TRBV5-6 and J usage is TRBJ1-5; TRBD1 might be the D (6 bases). Trimming shortened V by 4 bases and J by 7 bases, and 18 bases separated the two germline ends. The germline gives CDR1 SGHDT, CDR2 YYEEEE. The CDR3 has 15 residues. The CDR3 bases are TGTGCCAGCAGCGCAACCTTACAGGGCGGGCAGCCCCAGCATTTT. Translation gives CASSATLQGGQPQHF.

CDR3 nucleotide sequence: TGTGCCAGTAGTTACTTAGCCAAAAACATTCAGTACTTC. This gives the protein CASSYLAKNIQYF. This chain uses TRBV19 with TRBJ2-4, with D uncertain. The CDR3 has 13 amino acids. Germline-derived CDR1 and CDR2 are LNHDA and SQIVND (reference sequence). The V and J ends lost 5 bases and 0 bases respectively, with 5 bases between them.

This chain connects TRBV5-1 to TRBJ1-2; no firm D call. Germline CDR1 SGHRS, CDR2 YFSETQ. Trimming cost V 2 bases and J 1 base, with 6 bases left between them. The CDR3 length is 13 residues. DNA of the CDR3: TGCGCCAGCAGCTTACAGAATAACTATGGCTACACCTTC. This gives the protein CASSLQNNYGYTF. Complete variable domain (other parts from reference TRBV5-1 and TRBJ1-2): KAGVTQTPRYLIKTRGQQVTLSCSPISGHRSVSWYQQTPGQGLQFLFEYFSETQRNKGNFPGRFSGRQFSNSRSEMNVSTLELGDSALYLCASSLQNNYGYTFGSGTRLTVV.

V gene TRBV28 combines with J gene TRBJ1-4, with D possibly being TRBD1 (5 bases). The V end was cut by 6 bases, the J end by 4 bases, with 9 bases between. CDR1 is MDHEN and CDR2 is SYDVKM in the germline V gene. This CDR3 comprises 13 residues. This CDR3 is CASRLGLNEKLFF. The CDR3 coding sequence is TGTGCCAGCAGATTGGGACTTAATGAAAAACTGTTTTTT.

This chain uses TRBV11-2 with TRBJ1-2, with 8 positions matching TRBD1. Germline assignment: CDR1 SGHAT and CDR2 FQNNGV. This CDR3 is 14 amino acids long. Trimming removed 4 bases from V and 6 bases from J; junction bases left unmatched: 7. The CDR3 nucleotides read TGTGCCAGCAGCTCCCGACAGGGGACAGATGGCTACACCTTC. It encodes CASSSRQGTDGYTF.

This clone is a singleton in its sample. The chain is built from TRBV5-6 and TRBJ2-1, with 8 bases identical to TRBD2. V lost 4 bases and J lost 12; bases outside the gene matches: 15. This CDR3 comprises 15 residues. From germline, CDR1 is SGHDT and CDR2 YYEEEE. The CDR3 sequence: CASSPPGGSSRAQFF. CDR3 in DNA: TGTGCCAGCAGCCCCCCGGGGGGGTCTTCCCGCGCGCAGTTCTTC.

This clone was detected only a few times. The chain has TRBV13 and TRBJ1-2, with 10 bases matching TRBD1. V dropped 5 bases and J dropped 5; count of bases not matched to a gene: 2. Germline-derived CDR1 and CDR2 are PRHDT and FYEKMQ (reference sequence). The CDR3 consists of 13 residues. This chain's CDR3 is CASSPGQGYGYTF. In DNA form, the CDR3 reads TGTGCCAGCAGCCCGGGACAGGGGTATGGCTACACCTTC. Filled out from reference TRBV13 and TRBJ1-2, the complete variable domain reads AAGVIQSPRHLIKEKRETATLKCYPIPRHDTVYWYQQGPGQDPQFLISFYEKMQSDKGSIPDRFSAQQFSDYHSELNMSSLELGDSALYFCASSPGQGYGYTFGSGTRLTVV.

This clone was counted only a few times. This chain links TRBV2 with TRBJ2-1; D is unclear. Trimming stripped 2 bases from V and 11 bases from J, with 10 bases between. The CDR3 sequence is 12 residues long. The germline V gene encodes CDR1 SNHLY and CDR2 FYNNEI. The CDR3 nucleotides read TGTGCCAGCAGTGAATACAGCCAACAGCAGTTCTTC. This translates into CASSEYSQQQFF. The full variable domain, in which reference TRBV2 and TRBJ2-1 provide the parts outside the CDR3, is EPEVTQTPSHQVTQMGQEVILRCVPISNHLYFYWYRQILGQKVEFLVSFYNNEISEKSEIFDDQFSVERPDGSNFTLKIRSTKLEDSAMYFCASSEYSQQQFFGPGTRLTVL.

V is TRBV29-1 and J is TRBJ1-1; D is ambiguous. Trimming took 6 bases from V and 1 from J, leaving 12 bases between them. The CDR3 contains 13 residues. Germline loops: CDR1 SQVTM, CDR2 ANQGSEA. The DNA of the CDR3 is TGCAGCGTCCCTTTCGGGGAGAACACTGAAGCTTTCTTT. Translated, it gives CSVPFGENTEAFF.

This rearrangement joins TRBV4-2 to TRBJ2-1; D is possibly TRBD2 (6 bases). Looked up from germline, CDR1 is LGHNA and CDR2 is YNFKEQ. The germline V and J ends were trimmed by 0 bases and 10 bases, with 22 bases remaining between them. CDR3 size: 17 residues. The CDR3 sequence is CASSQDREAGYAREQFF. In nucleotides, the CDR3 is TGTGCCAGCAGCCAAGATAGGGAGGCAGGCTATGCCAGAGAGCAGTTCTTC.

With regard to this clone: A read error may account for a junction end that differs from germline. The chain is built from TRBV7-7 and TRBJ2-7; TRBD1 is a possible D gene (5 bases). The CDR3 has 13 amino acids. Germline assignment: CDR1 SSHAT and CDR2 FNYEAQ (reference sequence). CDR3 bases: TGTGCTAGCAGCTCCAGTCAGGGCTACGAGCAGTACTTC. It encodes CASSSSQGYEQYF.

V and J are TRBV5-1 and TRBJ2-7; 8 positions agree with TRBD1. V gave up 1 base and J gave up 7 bases; unmatched junction bases: 13. The CDR3 totals 16 residues. Germline V lookup: CDR1 SGHRS, CDR2 YFSETQ. CDR3 nucleotides: TGCGCCAGCAGCTTGATGTTCGGAGGGGACAGGTTTGAGCAGTACTTC. Protein sequence: CASSLMFGGDRFEQYF.

The chain couples TRBV6-6 to TRBJ2-5, with 9 bases aligning to TRBD1. TRBJ2-7 explains the end of the DNA better; the J call may be wrong. Germline-derived CDR1 and CDR2 are MNHNY and SVGAGI (reference sequence). CDR3 length: 12 amino acids. CDR3 sequence: CASSTGGGEQYF. The CDR3 region has the DNA TGTGCCAGCAGTACAGGGGGCGGCGAGCAGTACTTC.

The chain has TRBV7-9 and TRBJ2-5, with D tentatively TRBD2 (5 bases). V shed 5 bases and J shed 5 bases, with 21 bases lying between them. CDR1 and CDR2 (germline): SEHNR, FQNEAQ (reference sequence). CDR3 size: 16 residues. DNA for the CDR3: TGTGCCAGCAGCCCCGGATGGTTTGGGGAGAGGGAGACCCAGTACTTC. Translation: CASSPGWFGERETQYF.

The V gene is TRBV9, the J gene TRBJ2-1; a weak D match, TRBD2 (7 bases). Trimming shortened V by 2 bases and J by 5 bases, and 17 bases separated the two germline ends. CDR3 length equals 16 residues. Germline CDR1 SGDLS, CDR2 YYNGEE. The CDR3: CASSVDPRGGNNEQFF. The CDR3 nucleotides read TGTGCCAGCAGCGTCGATCCAAGGGGGGGGAACAATGAGCAGTTCTTC. The whole variable domain, filled in from reference TRBV9 and TRBJ2-1, reads DSGVTQTPKHLITATGQRVTLRCSPRSGDLSVYWYQQSLDQGLQFLIQYYNGEERAKGNILERFSAQQFPDLHSELNLSSLELGDSALYFCASSVDPRGGNNEQFFGPGTRLTVL.

In regard to this clone: One end of the junction varies from germline; a read error may be responsible. The chain carries TRBV7-9 and TRBJ1-1; no reliable D call. The CDR3 extends over 15 amino acids. Germline values: CDR1 SEHNR, CDR2 FQNEAQ (reference sequence). The CDR3 nucleotides are TGTTCCAGCAGCTTAGGCACAGTGATGAACACTGAAGCTTTCTTT. As protein: CSSSLGTVMNTEAFF.

The rearrangement joins TRBV15 to TRBJ2-2; the D is unclear. Germline assignment: CDR1 LNHNV and CDR2 YYDKDF (reference sequence). Trimming shortened V by 1 base and J by 4 bases, and 4 bases separated the two germline ends. The length of the CDR3 is 13 residues. CDR3 region: CATSRASTGELFF. The CDR3 DNA reads TGTGCCACCAGCAGAGCATCCACCGGGGAGCTGTTTTTT. Supplemented by reference TRBV15 and TRBJ2-2, the full variable domain reads DAMVIQNPRYQVTQFGKPVTLSCSQTLNHNVMYWYQQKSSQAPKLLFHYYDKDFNNEADTPDNFQSRRPNTSFCFLDIRSPGLGDTAMYLCATSRASTGELFFGEGSRLTVL.

V usage is TRBV7-9 and J usage is TRBJ1-2; D uncertain. Germline lookup yields CDR1 SEHNR and CDR2 FQNEAQ (reference sequence). The length of the CDR3 is 14 residues. V lost 3 bases, J lost 4 bases, and 12 bases lay in between. CDR3 DNA: TGTGCCAGCAGCTTGACGGGATCTGGCTATGGCTACACCTTC. It specifies CASSLTGSGYGYTF.

This clone was recorded a few times. This chain uses TRBV5-1 with TRBJ1-4, with D unclear. Germline loops: CDR1 SGHRS, CDR2 YFSETQ. This CDR3 spans 16 amino acids. V was shortened by 4 bases and J by 3 bases, with 16 bases between the two germline ends. CDR3 in amino acids: CASSRSHGSPNEKLFF. DNA for the CDR3: TGCGCCAGCAGCCGATCTCACGGTTCGCCTAATGAAAAACTGTTTTTT.

V gene TRBV5-4 combines with J gene TRBJ2-1; TRBD2 matches 12 bases. This CDR3 is built from 17 residues. The germline CDR1 and CDR2 sequences are SGHNT and YYREEE (reference sequence). Trimming removed 4 bases from V and 5 bases from J; junction bases left unmatched: 10. The CDR3 region is CASSPPPSGGVNNEQFF. The CDR3 DNA follows: TGTGCCAGCAGCCCACCACCTAGCGGGGGGGTCAACAATGAGCAGTTCTTC.

This clone was seen a few times. This chain links TRBV6-5 with TRBJ1-1; TRBD1 is a possible D gene (5 bases). Germline loops: CDR1 MNHEY, CDR2 SVGAGI. Between the trimmed V and J ends, which lost 2 bases and 4 bases, there was a span of 8 bases. The CDR3 is 13 amino acids. CDR3 DNA sequence: TGTGCCAGCAGTTACAGGGGTTTCACTGAAGCTTTCTTT. Amino acids: CASSYRGFTEAFF.

V gene TRBV30 combines with J gene TRBJ2-7; perhaps TRBD1 as D (6 bases). V was clipped by 0 bases and J by 2 bases, with 14 bases between them. This CDR3 has 15 residues. The germline V gene encodes CDR1 GTSNPN and CDR2 SVGIG (reference sequence). CDR3 bases: TGTGCCTGGAGTGTACTACAGGGACCTGCCTACGAGCAGTACTTC. It is translated as CAWSVLQGPAYEQYF.

As concerns this clone: An end of the junction differs from the germline gene, which may be a read error. Other nucleotide sequences in the sample specify the same CDR3. V and J are TRBV27 and TRBJ1-1, with D unresolved. Germline V lookup: CDR1 MNHEY, CDR2 SMNVEV (reference sequence). This CDR3 is built from 14 residues. CDR3 sequence reads: CASSLFRGRTEAFF. The CDR3 DNA sequence: TGTGCCAGCAGTTTATTCCGAGGGCGGACTGAAGCTTTCTTC.